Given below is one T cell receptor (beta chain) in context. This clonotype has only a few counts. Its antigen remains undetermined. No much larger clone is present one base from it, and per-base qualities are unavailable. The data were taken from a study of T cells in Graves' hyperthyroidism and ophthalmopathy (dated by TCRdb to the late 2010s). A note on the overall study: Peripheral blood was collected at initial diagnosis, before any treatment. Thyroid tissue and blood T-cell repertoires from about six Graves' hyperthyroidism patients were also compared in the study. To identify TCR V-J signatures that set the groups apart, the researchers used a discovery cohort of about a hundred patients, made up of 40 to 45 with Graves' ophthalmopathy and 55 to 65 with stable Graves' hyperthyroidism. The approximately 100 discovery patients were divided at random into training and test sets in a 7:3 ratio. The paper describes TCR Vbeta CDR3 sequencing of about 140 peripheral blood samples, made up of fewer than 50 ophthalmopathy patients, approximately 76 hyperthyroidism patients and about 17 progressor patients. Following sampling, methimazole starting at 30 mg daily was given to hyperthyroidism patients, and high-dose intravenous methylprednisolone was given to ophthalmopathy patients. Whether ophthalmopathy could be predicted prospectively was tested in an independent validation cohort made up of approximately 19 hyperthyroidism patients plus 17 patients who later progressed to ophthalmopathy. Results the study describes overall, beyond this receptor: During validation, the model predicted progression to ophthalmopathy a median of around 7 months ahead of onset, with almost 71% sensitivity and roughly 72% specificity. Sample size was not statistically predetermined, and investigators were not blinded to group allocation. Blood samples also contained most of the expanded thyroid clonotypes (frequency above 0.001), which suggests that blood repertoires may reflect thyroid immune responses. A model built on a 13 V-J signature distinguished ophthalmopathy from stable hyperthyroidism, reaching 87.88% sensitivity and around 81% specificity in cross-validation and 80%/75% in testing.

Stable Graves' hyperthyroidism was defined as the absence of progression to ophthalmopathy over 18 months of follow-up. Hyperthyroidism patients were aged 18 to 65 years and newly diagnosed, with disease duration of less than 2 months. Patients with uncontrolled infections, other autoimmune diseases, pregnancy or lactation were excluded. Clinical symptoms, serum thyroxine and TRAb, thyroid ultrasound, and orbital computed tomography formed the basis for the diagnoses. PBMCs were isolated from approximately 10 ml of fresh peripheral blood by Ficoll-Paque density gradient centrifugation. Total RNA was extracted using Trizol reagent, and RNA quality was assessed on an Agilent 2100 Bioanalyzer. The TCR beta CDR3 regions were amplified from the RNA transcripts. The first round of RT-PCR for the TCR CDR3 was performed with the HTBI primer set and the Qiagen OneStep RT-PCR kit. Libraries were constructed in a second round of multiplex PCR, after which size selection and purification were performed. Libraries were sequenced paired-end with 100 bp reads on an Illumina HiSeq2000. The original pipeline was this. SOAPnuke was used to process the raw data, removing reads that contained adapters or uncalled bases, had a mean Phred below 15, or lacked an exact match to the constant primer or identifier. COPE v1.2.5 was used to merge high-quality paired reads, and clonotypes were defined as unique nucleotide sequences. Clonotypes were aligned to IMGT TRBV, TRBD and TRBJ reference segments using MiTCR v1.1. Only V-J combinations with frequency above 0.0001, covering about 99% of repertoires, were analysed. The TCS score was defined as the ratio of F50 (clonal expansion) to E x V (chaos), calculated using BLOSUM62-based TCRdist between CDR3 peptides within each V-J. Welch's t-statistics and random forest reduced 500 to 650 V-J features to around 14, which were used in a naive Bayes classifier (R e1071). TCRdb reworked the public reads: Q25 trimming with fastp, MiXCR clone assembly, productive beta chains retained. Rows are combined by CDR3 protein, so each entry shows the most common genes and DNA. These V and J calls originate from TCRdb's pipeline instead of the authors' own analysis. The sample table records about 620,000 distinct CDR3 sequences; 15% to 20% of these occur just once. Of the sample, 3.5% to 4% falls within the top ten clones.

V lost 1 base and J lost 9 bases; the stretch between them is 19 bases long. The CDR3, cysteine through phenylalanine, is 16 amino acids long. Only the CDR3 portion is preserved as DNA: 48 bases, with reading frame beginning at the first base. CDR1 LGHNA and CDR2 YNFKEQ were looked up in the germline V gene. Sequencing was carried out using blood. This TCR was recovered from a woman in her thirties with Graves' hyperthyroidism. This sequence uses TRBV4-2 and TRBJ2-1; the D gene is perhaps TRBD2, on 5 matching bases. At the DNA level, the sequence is TGTGCCAGCAGCCAAGGAGAGGGCGGAGTTAGTGGTGAGCAGTTCTTC. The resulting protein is CASSQGEGGVSGEQFF.